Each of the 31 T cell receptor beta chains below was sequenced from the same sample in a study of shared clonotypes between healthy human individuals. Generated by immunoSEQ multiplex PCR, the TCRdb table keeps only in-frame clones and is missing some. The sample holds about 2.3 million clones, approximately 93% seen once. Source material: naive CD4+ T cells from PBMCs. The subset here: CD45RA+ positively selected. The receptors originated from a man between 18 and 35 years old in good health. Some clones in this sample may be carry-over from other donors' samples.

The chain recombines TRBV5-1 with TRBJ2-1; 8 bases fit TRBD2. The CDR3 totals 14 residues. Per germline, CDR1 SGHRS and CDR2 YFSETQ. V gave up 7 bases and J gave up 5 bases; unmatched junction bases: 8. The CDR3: CASGSGINHNEQFF. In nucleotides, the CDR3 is TGCGCCAGCGGTAGCGGGATCAACCACAATGAGCAGTTCTTC.

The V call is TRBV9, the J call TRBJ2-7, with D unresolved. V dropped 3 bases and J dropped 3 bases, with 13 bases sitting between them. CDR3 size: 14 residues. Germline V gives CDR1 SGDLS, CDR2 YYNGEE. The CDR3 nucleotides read TGTGCCAGCAGCGCCCAGACCGCAGACTACGAGCAGTACTTC. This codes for CASSAQTADYEQYF.

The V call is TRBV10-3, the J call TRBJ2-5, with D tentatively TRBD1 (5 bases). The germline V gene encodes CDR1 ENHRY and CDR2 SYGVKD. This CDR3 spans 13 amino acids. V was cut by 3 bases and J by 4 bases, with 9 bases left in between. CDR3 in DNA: TGTGCCATCAGTGACCGACAGTTAGAGACCCAGTACTTC. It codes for CAISDRQLETQYF.

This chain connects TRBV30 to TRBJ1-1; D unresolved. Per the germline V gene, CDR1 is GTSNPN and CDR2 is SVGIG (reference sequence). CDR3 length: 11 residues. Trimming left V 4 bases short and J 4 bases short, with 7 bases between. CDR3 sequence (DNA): TGTGCCTGGAACAAACGCACTGAAGCTTTCTTT. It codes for CAWNKRTEAFF.

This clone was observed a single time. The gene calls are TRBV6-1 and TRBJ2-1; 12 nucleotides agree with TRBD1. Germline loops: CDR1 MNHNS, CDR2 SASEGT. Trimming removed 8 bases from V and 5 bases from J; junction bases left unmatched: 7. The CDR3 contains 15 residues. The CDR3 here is CASGWDRGLDNEQFF. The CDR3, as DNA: TGTGCCAGCGGATGGGACAGGGGGCTTGACAATGAGCAGTTCTTC.

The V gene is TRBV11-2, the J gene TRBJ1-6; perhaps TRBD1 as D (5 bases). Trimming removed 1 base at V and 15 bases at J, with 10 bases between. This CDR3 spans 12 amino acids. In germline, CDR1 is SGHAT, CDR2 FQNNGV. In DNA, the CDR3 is TGTGCCAGCAGCTTAGTCAGGGCAGACCTCCACTTT. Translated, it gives CASSLVRADLHF.

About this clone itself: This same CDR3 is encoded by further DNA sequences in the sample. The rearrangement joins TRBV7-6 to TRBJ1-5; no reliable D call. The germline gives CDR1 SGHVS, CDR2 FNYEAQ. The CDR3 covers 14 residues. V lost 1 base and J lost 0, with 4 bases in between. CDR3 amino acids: CASSLGNSNQPQHF. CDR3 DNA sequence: TGTGCCAGCAGCTTAGGAAATAGCAATCAGCCCCAGCATTTT.

CDR3 residues: CSATTGEQYF. The CDR3, as DNA: TGCAGTGCTACGACAGGCGAGCAGTACTTC. This chain uses TRBV20-1 with TRBJ2-7; tentatively, D is TRBD1 (6 bases). V was cut by 4 bases and J by 6 bases, with 7 bases left in between. This CDR3 region has 10 residues. The germline V gene has CDR1 DFQATT and CDR2 SNEGSKA (reference sequence).

The CDR3 nucleotides read TGTGCCAGCAGCAAAAGCGGAGTTAACACCGGGGAGCTGTTTTTT. Protein sequence: CASSKSGVNTGELFF. The gene calls are TRBV9 and TRBJ2-2, with a tentative D call TRBD2 (5 bases). The CDR3 extends over 15 amino acids. CDR1 is SGDLS, CDR2 YYNGEE, per germline. V lost 4 bases, J lost 2 bases, and 12 bases lay in between. Complete variable domain (other parts from reference TRBV9 and TRBJ2-2): DSGVTQTPKHLITATGQRVTLRCSPRSGDLSVYWYQQSLDQGLQFLIQYYNGEERAKGNILERFSAQQFPDLHSELNLSSLELGDSALYFCASSKSGVNTGELFFGEGSRLTVL.

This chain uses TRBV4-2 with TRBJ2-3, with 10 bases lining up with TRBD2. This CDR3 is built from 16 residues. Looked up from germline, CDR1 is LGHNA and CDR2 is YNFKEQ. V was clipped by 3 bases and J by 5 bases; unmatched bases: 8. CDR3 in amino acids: CASSQQAGGRQDTQYF. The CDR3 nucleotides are TGTGCCAGCAGCCAGCAAGCGGGAGGGCGTCAAGATACGCAGTATTTT.

As DNA, the CDR3 is TGCGCCAGCAGCTATTGGACTAGCGGCTCCTACGAGCAGTACTTC. This codes for CASSYWTSGSYEQYF. This chain joins TRBV5-1 and TRBJ2-7, with 10 bases fitting TRBD2. The CDR3 contains 15 residues. CDR1 is SGHRS, CDR2 YFSETQ, per germline. V dropped 3 bases and J dropped 0; count of bases not matched to a gene: 3.

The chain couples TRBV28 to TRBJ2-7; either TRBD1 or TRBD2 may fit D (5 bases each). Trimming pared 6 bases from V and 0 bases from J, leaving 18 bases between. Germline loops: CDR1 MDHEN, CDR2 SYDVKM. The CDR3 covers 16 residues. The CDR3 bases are TGTGCCAGCAGCCCAGCCGGGACGGCGAGCTCCTACGAGCAGTACTTC. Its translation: CASSPAGTASSYEQYF. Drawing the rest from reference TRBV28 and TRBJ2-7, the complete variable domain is DVKVTQSSRYLVKRTGEKVFLECVQDMDHENMFWYRQDPGLGLRLIYFSYDVKMKEKGDIPEGYSVSREKKERFSLILESASTNQTSMYLCASSPAGTASSYEQYFGPGTRLTVT.

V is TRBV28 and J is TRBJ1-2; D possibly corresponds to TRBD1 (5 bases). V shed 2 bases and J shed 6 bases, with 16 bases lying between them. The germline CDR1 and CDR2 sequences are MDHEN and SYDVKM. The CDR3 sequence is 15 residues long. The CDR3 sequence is CASSLPSRGGDGYTF. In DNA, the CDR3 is TGTGCCAGCAGTTTACCCTCCCGGGGCGGCGATGGCTACACCTTC.

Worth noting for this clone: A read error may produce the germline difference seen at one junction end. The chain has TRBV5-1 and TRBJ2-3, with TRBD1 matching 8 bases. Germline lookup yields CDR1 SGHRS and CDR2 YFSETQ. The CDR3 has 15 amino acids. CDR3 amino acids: CASSLAGTGTGTQYF. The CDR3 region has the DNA TGCGCCAGCAGCTTGGCCGGGACAGGAACAGGTACGCAGTATTTT.

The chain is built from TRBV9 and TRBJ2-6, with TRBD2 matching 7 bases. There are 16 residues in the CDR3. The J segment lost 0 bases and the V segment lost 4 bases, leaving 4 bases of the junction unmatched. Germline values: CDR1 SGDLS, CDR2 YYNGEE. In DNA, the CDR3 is TGTGCCAGCAGCTCTCGGGGGGACTCTGGGGCCAACGTCCTGACTTTC. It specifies CASSSRGDSGANVLTF.

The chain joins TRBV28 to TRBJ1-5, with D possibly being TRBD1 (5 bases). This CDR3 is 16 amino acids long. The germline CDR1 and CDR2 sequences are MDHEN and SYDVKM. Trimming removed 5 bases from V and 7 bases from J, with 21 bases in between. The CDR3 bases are TGTGCCAGCAGTCTAGGTCGGTCAGGGCTATACCAGCCCCAGCATTTT. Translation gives CASSLGRSGLYQPQHF.

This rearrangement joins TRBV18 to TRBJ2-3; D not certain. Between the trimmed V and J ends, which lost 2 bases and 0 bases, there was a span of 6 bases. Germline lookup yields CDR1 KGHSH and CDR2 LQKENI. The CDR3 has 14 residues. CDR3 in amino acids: CASSPFRSTDTQYF. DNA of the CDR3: TGTGCCAGCTCACCATTTCGGAGCACAGATACGCAGTATTTT.

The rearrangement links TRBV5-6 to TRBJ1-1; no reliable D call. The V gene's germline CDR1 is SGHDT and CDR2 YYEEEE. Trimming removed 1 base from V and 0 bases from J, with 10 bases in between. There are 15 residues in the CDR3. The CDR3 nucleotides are TGTGCCAGCAGCTTGCGACAAACCGTGAACACTGAAGCTTTCTTT. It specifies CASSLRQTVNTEAFF.

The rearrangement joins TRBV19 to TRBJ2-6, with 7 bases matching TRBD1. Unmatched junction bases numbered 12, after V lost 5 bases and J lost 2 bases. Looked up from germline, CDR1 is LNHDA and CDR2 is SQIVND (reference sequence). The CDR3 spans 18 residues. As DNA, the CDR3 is TGTGCCAGTAGTTCGGAGAGGGGGCTCGGAACTGGGGCCAACGTCCTGACTTTC. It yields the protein CASSSERGLGTGANVLTF.

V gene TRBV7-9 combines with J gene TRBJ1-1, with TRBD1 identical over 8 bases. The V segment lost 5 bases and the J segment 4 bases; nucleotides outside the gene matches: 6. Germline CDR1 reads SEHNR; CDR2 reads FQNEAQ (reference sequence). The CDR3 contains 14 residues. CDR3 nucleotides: TGTGCCAGCAGCGCGCAGGGGGCTAGCACTGAAGCTTTCTTT. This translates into CASSAQGASTEAFF.

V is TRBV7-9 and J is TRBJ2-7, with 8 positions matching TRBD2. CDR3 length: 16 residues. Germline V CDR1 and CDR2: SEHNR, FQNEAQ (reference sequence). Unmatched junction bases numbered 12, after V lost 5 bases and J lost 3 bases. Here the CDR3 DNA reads TGTGCCAGCAGCCGCTCAGGTGGGCTAGCGGGCTACGAGCAGTACTTC. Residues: CASSRSGGLAGYEQYF.

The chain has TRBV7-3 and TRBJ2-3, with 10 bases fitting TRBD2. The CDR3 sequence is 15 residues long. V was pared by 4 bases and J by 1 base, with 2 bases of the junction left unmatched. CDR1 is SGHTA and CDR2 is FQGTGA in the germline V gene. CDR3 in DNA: TGTGCCAGCAGCTCCGGGACTAGCGGCACAGATACGCAGTATTTT. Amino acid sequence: CASSSGTSGTDTQYF. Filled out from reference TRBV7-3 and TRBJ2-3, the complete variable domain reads GAGVSQTPSNKVTEKGKYVELRCDPISGHTALYWYRQSLGQGPEFLIYFQGTGAADDSGLPNDRFFAVRPEGSVSTLKIQRTERGDSAVYLCASSSGTSGTDTQYFGPGTRLTVL.

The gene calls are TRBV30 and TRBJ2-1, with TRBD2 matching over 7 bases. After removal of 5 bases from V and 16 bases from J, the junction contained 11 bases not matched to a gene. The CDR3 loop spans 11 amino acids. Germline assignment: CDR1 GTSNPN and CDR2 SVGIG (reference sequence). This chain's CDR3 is CAWDVGGRGFF. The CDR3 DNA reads TGTGCCTGGGACGTGGGCGGGAGAGGATTCTTC.

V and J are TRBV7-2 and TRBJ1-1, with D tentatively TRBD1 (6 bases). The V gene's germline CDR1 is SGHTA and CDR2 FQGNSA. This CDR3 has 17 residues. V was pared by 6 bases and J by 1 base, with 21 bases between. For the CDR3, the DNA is TGTGCCAGCAGTTCCCCCCTACAGGGCCGGAGGAACACTGAAGCTTTCTTT. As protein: CASSSPLQGRRNTEAFF.

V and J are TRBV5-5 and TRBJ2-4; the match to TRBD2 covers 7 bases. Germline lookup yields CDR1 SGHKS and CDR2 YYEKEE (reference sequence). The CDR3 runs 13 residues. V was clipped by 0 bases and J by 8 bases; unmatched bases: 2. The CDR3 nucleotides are TGTGCCAGCAGCTTGGCGGGGAGGGACATTCAGTACTTC. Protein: CASSLAGRDIQYF.

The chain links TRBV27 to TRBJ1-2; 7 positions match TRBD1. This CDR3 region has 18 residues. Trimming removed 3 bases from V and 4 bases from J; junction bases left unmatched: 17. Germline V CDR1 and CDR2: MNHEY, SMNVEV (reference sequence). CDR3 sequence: CASSFQGGRRVLGYGYTF. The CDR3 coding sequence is TGTGCCAGCAGTTTCCAGGGGGGACGCAGGGTTTTGGGCTATGGCTACACCTTC.

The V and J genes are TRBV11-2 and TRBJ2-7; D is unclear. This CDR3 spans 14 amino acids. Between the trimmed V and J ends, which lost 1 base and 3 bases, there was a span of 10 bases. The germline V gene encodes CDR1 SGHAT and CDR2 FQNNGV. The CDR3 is CASSLGLPNYEQYF. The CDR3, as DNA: TGTGCCAGCAGCTTAGGGCTGCCTAACTACGAGCAGTACTTC.

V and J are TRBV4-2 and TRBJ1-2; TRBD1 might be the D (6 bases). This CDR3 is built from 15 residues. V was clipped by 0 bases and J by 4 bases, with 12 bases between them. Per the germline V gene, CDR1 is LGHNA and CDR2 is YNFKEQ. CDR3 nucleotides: TGTGCCAGCAGCCAAGAGCCGAGAGGGGGCTATGGCTACACCTTC. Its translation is CASSQEPRGGYGYTF.

As DNA, the CDR3 is TGTGCCAGCTCATGGACTAGCGGACGCACAGATACGCAGTATTTT. Translating it yields CASSWTSGRTDTQYF. The chain uses TRBV18 and TRBJ2-3; 10 bases line up with TRBD2. Trimming cost V 5 bases and J 1 base; bases outside gene matches: 3. This CDR3 contains 15 residues. The germline gives CDR1 KGHSH, CDR2 LQKENI. Supplemented by reference TRBV18 and TRBJ2-3, the full variable domain reads NAGVMQNPRHLVRRRGQEARLRCSPMKGHSHVYWYRQLPEEGLKFMVYLQKENIIDESGMPKERFSAEFPKEGPSILRIQQVVRGDSAAYFCASSWTSGRTDTQYFGPGTRLTVL.

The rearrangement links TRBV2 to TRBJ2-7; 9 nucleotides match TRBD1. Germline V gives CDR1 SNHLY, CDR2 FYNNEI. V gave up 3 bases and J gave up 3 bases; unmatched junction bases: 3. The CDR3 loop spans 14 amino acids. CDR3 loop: CASSDRTGVYEQYF. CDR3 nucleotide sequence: TGTGCCAGCAGTGACCGGACAGGGGTCTACGAGCAGTACTTC.

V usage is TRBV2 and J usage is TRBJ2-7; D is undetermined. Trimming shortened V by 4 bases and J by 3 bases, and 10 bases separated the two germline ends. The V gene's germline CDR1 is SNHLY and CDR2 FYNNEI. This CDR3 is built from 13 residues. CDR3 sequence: CASSAVWDYEQYF. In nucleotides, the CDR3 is TGTGCCAGCAGTGCCGTGTGGGACTACGAGCAGTACTTC.